This T cell receptor (beta chain) was found in a study of CD8+ T cells in alopecia areata. Investigators isolated RNA and reverse transcribed it into cDNA to act as the sequencing template. The method was immunoSEQ multiplex PCR; TCRdb's version includes in-frame clones alone and lacks a portion of them. The sample has fewer than 110,000 clones, roughly three fifths seen once; the top ten hold about a sixth. CDR1 is SEHNR, CDR2 FQNEAQ, per germline (reference sequence). Deletions cut 3 bases from V and 7 bases from J, with 10 bases between. CDR3 size: 13 residues. Specified treatment: oral pan-JAK inhibitor, 5-10 mg twice daily. Lesional scalp punch biopsies and peripheral blood were collected from alopecia areata patients. Overall study results and limits: Treatment with tofacitinib significantly lowered scalp clonality and reduced expanded CD8+ clones among the top 100.

On this clone itself: Its matching antigen is unknown.

The J gene is TRBJ1-5, the V gene TRBV7-9, with D maybe TRBD1 (5 bases). This receptor was identified in a human donor with alopecia areata. The material was CD8+ T cells sorted from blood, obtained between weeks 55 and 65, from a patient treated with tofacitinib. The CDR3 region is CASSLEGLQPQHF. CDR3 sequence (DNA): TGTGCCAGCAGCTTGGAGGGGTTACAGCCCCAGCATTTT. The full variable domain, with the rest looked up from reference TRBV7-9 and TRBJ1-5, is DTGVSQNPRHKITKRGQNVTFRCDPISEHNRLYWYRQTLGQGPEFLTYFQNEAQLEKSRLLSDRFSAERPKGSFSTLEIQRTEQGDSAMYLCASSLEGLQPQHFGDGTRLSIL.